Listed here are 9 T cell receptor beta chains from one sample, sequenced in a study of shared clonotypes between healthy human individuals. The protocol was immunoSEQ multiplex PCR, while the TCRdb copy is restricted to in-frame clones and leaves out a portion. This sample has just over 2,000,000 clones, with 90% to 95% found just once. Specimen: naive CD4+ T cells sorted from blood. Described subset: CD45RA+ positively selected. The receptors shown here come from a man aged 18-30 years in good health.

This clone showed up just a few times. V usage is TRBV5-1 and J usage is TRBJ1-6, with 11 nucleotides matching TRBD1. CDR1 and CDR2 from the germline V gene are SGHRS and YFSETQ. CDR3 length equals 15 residues. Unmatched junction bases numbered 4, after V lost 4 bases and J lost 7 bases. This CDR3 is CASSPDRGQNSPLHF. The CDR3 coding sequence is TGCGCCAGCAGCCCGGACAGGGGGCAAAATTCACCCCTCCACTTT.

Of note for this clone: This CDR3 is also generated by other DNA sequences in the sample. The genes are TRBV18 and TRBJ2-5, with D maybe TRBD1 (5 bases). The CDR3 sequence is 14 residues long. V was cut by 1 base and J by 2 bases, with 8 bases left in between. In germline, CDR1 is KGHSH, CDR2 LQKENI. The CDR3 coding sequence is TGTGCCAGCTCACCACAGGGGATTCAAGAGACCCAGTACTTC. The encoded protein is CASSPQGIQETQYF.

J is TRBJ1-5 and V is TRBV6-6, with D possibly TRBD1 on 6 matching bases. Trimming took 6 bases from V and 6 from J, leaving 12 bases between them. This CDR3 spans 13 amino acids. Germline V CDR1 and CDR2: MNHNY, SVGAGI (reference sequence). CDR3 residues: CASRIKQGQPQHF. The DNA of the CDR3 is TGTGCCAGCAGAATTAAACAGGGTCAGCCCCAGCATTTT.

The chain carries TRBV11-1 and TRBJ1-1, with D uncertain. Germline CDR1 is SGHAT and CDR2 is FQDESV (reference sequence). CDR3 length equals 13 residues. Trimming removed 2 bases at V and 1 base at J, with 5 bases between. The CDR3 loop reads CASSLKANTEAFF. The CDR3 nucleotides read TGTGCCAGCAGCTTAAAAGCGAACACTGAAGCTTTCTTT.

This chain joins TRBV18 and TRBJ2-7, with TRBD2 as a possible D gene (5 bases). Germline CDR1 and CDR2: KGHSH and LQKENI. V lost 0 bases and J 4 bases, leaving 10 bases between the germline ends. The CDR3 runs to 14 residues. This CDR3 reads CASSPPNGVYEQYF. The DNA for the CDR3 is TGTGCCAGCTCACCACCCAACGGGGTGTACGAGCAGTACTTC.

As DNA, the CDR3 is TGTGCCAGCAGTGAATTCGACCAGGAGTTCTTC. Translation gives CASSEFDQEFF. The chain recombines TRBV6-1 with TRBJ2-1; D gene ambiguous. V lost 2 bases and J 14 bases, leaving 10 bases between the germline ends. This CDR3 comprises 11 residues. CDR1 and CDR2 from the germline V gene are MNHNS and SASEGT.

This clone was observed a single time. The chain recombines TRBV10-3 with TRBJ2-7; 7 bases align to TRBD1. Germline assignment: CDR1 ENHRY and CDR2 SYGVKD. CDR3 length: 13 amino acids. With V trimmed by 5 bases and J by 3 bases, 4 bases remained unmatched. CDR3 coding DNA: TGTGCCATCAGTATACAGGGGAACTACGAGCAGTACTTC. It codes for CAISIQGNYEQYF.

The chain is built from TRBV6-5 and TRBJ1-1; weak D call: TRBD1 (5 bases). Deletions cut 10 bases from V and 2 bases from J, with 17 bases between. Germline CDR1 reads MNHEY; CDR2 reads SVGAGI. The CDR3 has 14 residues. In DNA, the CDR3 is TGTGCCACCAGGGCGAGAGAGATTAACACTGAAGCTTTCTTT. Its translation: CATRAREINTEAFF.

J is TRBJ1-1 and V is TRBV11-2, with TRBD1 identical over 11 bases. CDR1 is SGHAT and CDR2 is FQNNGV in the germline V gene. The V segment lost 5 bases and the J segment 1 base; nucleotides outside the gene matches: 9. The CDR3 consists of 17 residues. The CDR3 protein is CASSPRAGTGGNTEAFF. The CDR3 DNA is TGTGCCAGCAGCCCCAGGGCCGGGACAGGGGGGAACACTGAAGCTTTCTTT.